This T cell receptor (beta chain) was sequenced for a study of blood T cell repertoires in COVID-19. Method: immunoSEQ multiplex PCR; TCRdb's copy keeps in-frame clones and lacks some. The table records around 260,000 clones, over 75% of them present only once. Cohort allocation depended upon clinical history that participants reported. Recovery among Cohort 3 donors was established by two negative PCRs, clearance, or symptom resolution. From germline, CDR1 is SGDLS and CDR2 YYNGEE. Trimming removed 0 bases at V and 7 bases at J, with 8 bases between. The CDR3 runs 13 residues. The sample comprised PBMCs or T cells enriched from blood (not recorded which). The TCR was taken from a woman aged 30 to 39 who had recovered from COVID-19. V usage is TRBV9 and J usage is TRBJ2-1; D is uncertain. CDR3 region: CASSVGRLNEQFF. The CDR3 DNA sequence: TGTGCCAGCAGCGTAGGTAGACTGAATGAGCAGTTCTTC.